Below, one T cell receptor beta chain is given with its context. This record comes from a study of T cells of healthy individuals. From the 5' RACE reads, TCRdb called clonotypes with MiXCR, one entry per CDR3 protein. Among some 69,000 distinct CDR3 sequences listed, roughly 16% were seen once. The sequence was collected from a human donor in good health.

CDR3 sequence: CASSLDRGRGQETQYF. The CDR3 nucleotides are TGCGCCAGCAGCTTGGACAGGGGTCGAGGGCAAGAGACCCAGTACTTC. The chain is built from TRBV5-1 and TRBJ2-5, with 7 bases lining up with TRBD1. V trimming: 0 bases; J trimming: 2 bases; junction bases outside the gene matches: 7. CDR3 length: 16 amino acids. The germline V gene encodes CDR1 SGHRS and CDR2 YFSETQ.